This is a list of T cell receptor beta chains from one sample in a study of T cells in Graves' hyperthyroidism and ophthalmopathy. Each CDR3 protein is one row after TCRdb ran MiXCR on the multiplex PCR reads. The sample shows some 560,000 distinct CDR3 sequences, 14% of them seen only once. Input material: blood. These receptors were collected from a woman between 40 and 50 years old with Graves' hyperthyroidism. Each CDR3 is given with its conserved first and last residue. Each record gives: V gene, D gene, clone size, J gene, CDR3 DNA, CDR3 protein. The D gene is left open where the match is weak. Rows may omit the clone size; those that give it use once, few, many or a size class.

>TRBV20-1|-|few|TRBJ1-1
TGCAGTGCTTTTGACATGAACACTGAAGCTTTCTTT
CSAFDMNTEAFF
>TRBV30|TRBD2|many|TRBJ2-1
TGTGCCTGGAGTTCCGGGTGGACTAGCTCAGGGTCTGAGCAGTTCTTC
CAWSSGWTSSGSEQFF
>TRBV4-1|-|-|TRBJ2-3
TGCGCCAGCAGCCAAAGAGGGCAGTTAAGCACAGATACGCAGTATTTT
CASSQRGQLSTDTQYF
>TRBV11-3|-|many|TRBJ2-7
TGTGCCAGCAGCCCAGAGAGTCAACACTACGAGCAGTACTTC
CASSPESQHYEQYF
>TRBV3-1|-|-|TRBJ2-7
TGTGCCAGCAGCCTGCGTTCGGGCTCCTACGAGCAGTACTTC
CASSLRSGSYEQYF
>TRBV14|TRBD2|-|TRBJ2-1
TGTGCCAGCAGCTATAGCGGGAGCCGCTACAATGAGCAGTTCTTC
CASSYSGSRYNEQFF
>TRBV12-3/TRBV12-4|-|many|TRBJ2-1
TGTGCCAGCAGATTAAGTCCGTACAATGAGCAGTTCTTC
CASRLSPYNEQFF
>TRBV18|-|many|TRBJ1-3
TGTGCCAGCTCACCACCTGGGTTGTCTGGAAACACCATATATTTT
CASSPPGLSGNTIYF
>TRBV19|-|few|TRBJ1-1
TGTGCCAGCGAAGAAGACAGGCCTTTTGGTGTAGCTTTCTTT
CASEEDRPFGVAFF
>TRBV28|-|many|TRBJ1-2
TGTGCCAGCAGCACGGGGACCTATGGCTACACCTTC
CASSTGTYGYTF
>TRBV12-3/TRBV12-4|-|many|TRBJ2-2
TGTGCCAGCAGTTACCCGACTAGTTTTCGGGGCACCGGGGAGCTGTTTTTT
CASSYPTSFRGTGELFF